This entry features one TCR beta chain sequence. The RNA, about 0.5 to 1 ug, was put through reverse transcription using random hexamers. TCRdb fed the immunoSEQ multiplex PCR reads into MiXCR, producing one record per CDR3 protein. Of tens of thousands of distinct CDR3 sequences listed, approximately 95% are singletons. The V end lost 0 bases, the J end lost 5 bases, and 5 bases lay between the germline ends. Germline V gene lookup returns CDR1 DFQATT and CDR2 SNEGSKA (reference sequence). This CDR3 contains 12 residues. The sample belongs to a study of CD8 T cells in Susac syndrome. This receptor was obtained from a human donor with Susac syndrome. Sequenced input: CD8+ T cells from PBMCs. V and J are TRBV20-1 and TRBJ2-1; D is perhaps TRBD2 (5 bases). CDR3 sequence reads: CSARELDNEQFF. DNA for the CDR3: TGCAGTGCTAGAGAACTAGACAATGAGCAGTTCTTC.